This section outlines one TCR beta chain sequence together with its context. This entry is derived from a study of early stage breast cancer tumors. Study overall: Most invasive tumors, about 80% of the 16, were ER+/PR+/HER2-.

Method: immunoSEQ multiplex PCR; TCRdb's copy keeps in-frame clones and lacks some. The table includes more than 13,000 clones, 79% detected once. The receptor was isolated from a person aged 45 to 59 with breast cancer. Material: normal breast tissue next to the tumor.

As DNA, the CDR3 is TGTGCCAGCAGCGTTTGGCCGGGCTTACAAGAGACCCAGTACTTC. It codes for CASSVWPGLQETQYF. V and J are TRBV11-2 and TRBJ2-5; no firm D call. This CDR3 contains 15 residues. The germline V and J ends were trimmed by 5 bases and 2 bases, with 15 bases remaining between them. Germline V gives CDR1 SGHAT, CDR2 FQNNGV.